One sample yielded the 17 T cell receptor beta chains listed below, sequenced in a study of T cells after yellow fever vaccination. TCRdb called the 5' RACE reads again in MiXCR, with one record for every CDR3 protein. This table holds 280,000 or so distinct CDR3 sequences, approximately 10% found once. The material was CD4+ T cells sorted from PBMCs, obtained 5 days after the yellow fever booster vaccination. The receptors derive from a man aged 18 to 29 who received the YFV17D yellow fever vaccine.

This clonotype was counted many times. The chain carries TRBV27 and TRBJ1-6; 8 bases align to TRBD1. Trimming took 3 bases from V and 10 from J; bases not matched to a gene: 5. Germline assignment: CDR1 MNHEY and CDR2 SMNVEV (reference sequence). This CDR3 spans 14 amino acids. CDR3 protein: CASSFRGRGSPLHF. The CDR3 nucleotides are TGTGCCAGCAGTTTCAGGGGGCGTGGATCACCCCTCCACTTT.

This clonotype was seen a few times. The genes are TRBV20-1 and TRBJ1-5; the D gene is possibly TRBD1 (5 bases). V was pared by 3 bases and J by 5 bases, with 14 bases between. Looked up from germline, CDR1 is DFQATT and CDR2 is SNEGSKA (reference sequence). The CDR3 covers 14 residues. The CDR3 loop is CSASGALQDQPQHF. Here the CDR3 DNA reads TGCAGTGCTAGTGGGGCACTTCAAGATCAGCCCCAGCATTTT.

There are a few counts of this clonotype. The rearrangement uses TRBV5-1 and TRBJ1-1, with D unclear. Germline assignment: CDR1 SGHRS and CDR2 YFSETQ. This CDR3 contains 14 residues. V lost 2 bases and J lost 1, with 9 bases in between. The CDR3 nucleotides are TGCGCCAGCAGCTTCAGGACGGAGAACACTGAAGCTTTCTTT. Amino acid sequence: CASSFRTENTEAFF.

There are many counts of this clonotype. The J gene is TRBJ2-5, the V gene TRBV7-2; TRBD2 matches 15 bases. The CDR3 is 16 residues long. Germline CDR1 reads SGHTA; CDR2 reads FQGNSA. The ends lost 4 bases at V and 5 bases at J; junction bases unmatched: 5. The chain's CDR3 is CASSWGLAGGVETQYF. CDR3 DNA: TGTGCCAGCAGCTGGGGACTAGCGGGGGGAGTGGAGACCCAGTACTTC.

The chain links TRBV21-1 to TRBJ2-5; the table names TRBD1, a call not compared with the DNA. The DNA end is more similar to TRBJ2-1, so the J call may be wrong. TRBV21-1 represents a pseudogene. This CDR3 is 14 amino acids long. The CDR3 is CASRQGGVEETQFF. The CDR3 DNA reads TGTGCCAGCCGACAGGGGGGAGTAGAAGAGACCCAGTTCTTC.

In its sample, this clonotype was seen many times. The chain carries TRBV20-1 and TRBJ1-6; no clear D. The CDR3 loop spans 14 amino acids. V was trimmed by 1 base and J by 6 bases, leaving 10 bases between them. Germline V gene sequence: CDR1 DFQATT, CDR2 SNEGSKA (reference sequence). For the CDR3, the DNA is TGCAGTGCTAGAGCCGGGAGTCGTAATTCACCCCTCCACTTT. The encoded protein is CSARAGSRNSPLHF.

The chain recombines TRBV12-3 or TRBV12-4 with TRBJ2-5, with D perhaps matching TRBD1 (5 bases). This CDR3 spans 14 amino acids. Between the trimmed V and J ends, which lost 6 bases and 1 base, there was a span of 12 bases. The CDR3 nucleotides are TGTGCCAGCAGGCCTCCAGGGTTCCAAGAGACCCAGTACTTC. This sequence encodes CASRPPGFQETQYF.

This clonotype was counted many times. The chain is built from TRBV2 and TRBJ2-5, with unresolved D. V lost 2 bases to trimming and J lost 0 bases, with 7 bases between them. The germline CDR1 and CDR2 sequences are SNHLY and FYNNEI. The CDR3 is 14 amino acids. The DNA for the CDR3 is TGTGCCAGCAGTGAACGACGGAACCAAGAGACCCAGTACTTC. It yields the protein CASSERRNQETQYF.

This clonotype was seen at least ten times. V gene TRBV6-5 combines with J gene TRBJ2-2, with D perhaps TRBD1 (5 bases). This CDR3 has 14 amino acids. CDR1 and CDR2 from the germline V gene are MNHEY and SVGAGI. The V gene lost 4 bases and the J gene lost 4 bases, with 10 bases spanning the gap. This chain's CDR3 is CASSLGPLTGELFF. CDR3 sequence (DNA): TGTGCCAGCAGTTTGGGGCCTCTCACCGGGGAGCTGTTTTTT.

The genes are TRBV3-1 and TRBJ2-2; D perhaps matches TRBD1 (6 bases). This CDR3 is built from 13 residues. Per germline, CDR1 LGHDT and CDR2 YNNKEL (reference sequence). Trimming removed 5 bases at V and 4 bases at J, with 8 bases between. CDR3 region: CASSRTATGELFF. CDR3 bases: TGTGCCAGCAGCAGGACAGCCACCGGGGAGCTGTTTTTT.

The V call is TRBV9, the J call TRBJ1-4; D unclear. The CDR3 covers 13 residues. The V end lost 1 base, the J end lost 8 bases, and 9 bases lay between the germline ends. Germline-derived CDR1 and CDR2 are SGDLS and YYNGEE. The CDR3 loop is CASSVQVEEKLFF. The DNA of the CDR3 is TGTGCCAGCAGCGTACAAGTGGAGGAAAAACTGTTTTTT.

This clonotype was detected only a few times. CDR3 sequence: CASSLAASEQFF. CDR3 nucleotide sequence: TGTGCCAGCAGCTTAGCGGCAAGTGAGCAGTTCTTC. The V gene is TRBV7-9, the J gene TRBJ2-1; D is ambiguous. The germline gives CDR1 SEHNR, CDR2 FQNEAQ (reference sequence). Trimming took off 0 bases at V and 9 bases at J, with 6 bases between the two ends. The CDR3 has 12 amino acids.

The chain employs TRBV30 and TRBJ1-1, with D maybe TRBD1 (6 bases). Trimming left V 2 bases short and J 4 bases short, with 8 bases between. Germline V lookup: CDR1 GTSNPN, CDR2 SVGIG (reference sequence). The CDR3 contains 12 residues. The CDR3 here is CAWSIRGTEAFF. CDR3 sequence (DNA): TGTGCCTGGAGTATCAGGGGCACTGAAGCTTTCTTT.

This clonotype was seen more than once but under ten times. The V and J genes are TRBV11-3 and TRBJ2-5, with D unresolved. Germline assignment: CDR1 SGHNT and CDR2 YENEEA. Trimming shortened V by 3 bases and J by 5 bases, and 10 bases separated the two germline ends. The length of the CDR3 is 13 residues. CDR3 nucleotide sequence: TGTGCCAGCAGCTTGGGTTCTCGGGAGACCCAGTACTTC. Translating it yields CASSLGSRETQYF. Based on the CDR3 plus reference TRBV11-3 and TRBJ2-5, the full variable domain is EAGVVQSPRYKIIEKKQPVAFWCNPISGHNTLYWYLQNLGQGPELLIRYENEEAVDDSQLPKDRFSAERLKGVDSTLKIQPAELGDSAVYLCASSLGSRETQYFGPGTRLLVL.

The chain has TRBV12-3 or TRBV12-4 and TRBJ2-5; 7 positions match TRBD1. The trim removed 0 bases at V and 4 bases at J, leaving 2 bases unmatched. The CDR3 totals 14 residues. The chain's CDR3 is CASSLAGTAETQYF. CDR3 in DNA: TGTGCCAGCAGTTTAGCCGGGACAGCAGAGACCCAGTACTTC.

Ten or more counts support this clonotype. This rearrangement joins TRBV6-6 to TRBJ1-5; D is possibly TRBD1 (6 bases). CDR1 is MNHNY and CDR2 is SVGAGI in the germline V gene (reference sequence). The CDR3 runs to 15 residues. Trimming pared 4 bases from V and 7 bases from J, leaving 17 bases between. The DNA of the CDR3 is TGTGCCAGCAGTTCTCGAGGGGGGGTCGGCCAGCCCCAGCATTTT. This encodes CASSSRGGVGQPQHF.

This clonotype was seen a few times. This chain uses TRBV6-5 with TRBJ2-1; 7 nucleotides align to TRBD1. The V segment lost 6 bases and the J segment 4 bases; nucleotides outside the gene matches: 6. The CDR3 totals 14 residues. Germline CDR1 and CDR2: MNHEY and SVGAGI. CDR3 in DNA: TGTGCCAGCAGAATAGGACAGGCTTACAATGAGCAGTTCTTC. Translating it yields CASRIGQAYNEQFF.